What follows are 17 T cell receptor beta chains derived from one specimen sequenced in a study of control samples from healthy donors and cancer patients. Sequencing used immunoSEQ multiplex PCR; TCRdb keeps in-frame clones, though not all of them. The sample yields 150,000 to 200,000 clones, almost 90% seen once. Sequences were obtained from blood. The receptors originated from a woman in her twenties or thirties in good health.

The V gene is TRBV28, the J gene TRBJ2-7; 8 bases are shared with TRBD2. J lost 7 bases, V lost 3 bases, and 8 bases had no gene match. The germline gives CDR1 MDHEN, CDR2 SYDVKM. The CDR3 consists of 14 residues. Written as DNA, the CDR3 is TGTGCCAGCAGTTTCGGAGCGGGAGTCAAGGAGCAGTACTTC. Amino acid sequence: CASSFGAGVKEQYF.

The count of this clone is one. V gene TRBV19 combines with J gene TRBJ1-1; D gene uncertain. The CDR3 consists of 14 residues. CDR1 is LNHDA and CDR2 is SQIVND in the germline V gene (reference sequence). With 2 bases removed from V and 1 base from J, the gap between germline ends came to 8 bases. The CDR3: CASSIRRGNTEAFF. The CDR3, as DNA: TGTGCCAGTAGTATACGACGGGGGAACACTGAAGCTTTCTTT.

In nucleotides, the CDR3 is TGCAGCGGCTCAGGGGCCGTATACCAAGAGACCCAGTACTTC. It is translated as CSGSGAVYQETQYF. The genes are TRBV29-1 and TRBJ2-5; possibly TRBD1 for D (6 bases). V was pared by 7 bases and J by 0 bases, with 15 bases between. This CDR3 is 14 amino acids long. The germline V gene has CDR1 SQVTM and CDR2 ANQGSEA.

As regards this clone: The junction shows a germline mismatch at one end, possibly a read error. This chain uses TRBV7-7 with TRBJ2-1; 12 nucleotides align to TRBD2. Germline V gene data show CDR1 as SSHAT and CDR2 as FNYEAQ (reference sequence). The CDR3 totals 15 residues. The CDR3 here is CASSPSSGRGNEQFF. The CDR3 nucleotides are TGTGCTAGCAGCCCATCTAGCGGGAGGGGAAATGAGCAGTTCTTC.

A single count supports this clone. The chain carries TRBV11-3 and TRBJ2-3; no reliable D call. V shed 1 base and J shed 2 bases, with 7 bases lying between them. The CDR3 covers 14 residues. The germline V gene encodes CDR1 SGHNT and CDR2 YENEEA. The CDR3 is CASSLGAATDTQYF. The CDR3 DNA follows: TGTGCCAGCAGCTTAGGTGCAGCCACAGATACGCAGTATTTT.

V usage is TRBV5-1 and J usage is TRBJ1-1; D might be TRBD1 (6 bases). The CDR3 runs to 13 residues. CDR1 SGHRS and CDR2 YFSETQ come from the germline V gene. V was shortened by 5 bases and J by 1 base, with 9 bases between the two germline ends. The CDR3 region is CASSSTGNTEAFF. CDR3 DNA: TGCGCCAGCAGTTCGACAGGGAACACTGAAGCTTTCTTT.

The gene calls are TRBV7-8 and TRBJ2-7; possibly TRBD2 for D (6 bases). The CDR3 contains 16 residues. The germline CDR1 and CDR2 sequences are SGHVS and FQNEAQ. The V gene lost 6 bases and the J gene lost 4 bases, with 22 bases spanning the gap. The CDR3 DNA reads TGTGCCAGCAGTTTGCGACTTCCGGGGGTTAAGTACGAGCAGTACTTC. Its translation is CASSLRLPGVKYEQYF.

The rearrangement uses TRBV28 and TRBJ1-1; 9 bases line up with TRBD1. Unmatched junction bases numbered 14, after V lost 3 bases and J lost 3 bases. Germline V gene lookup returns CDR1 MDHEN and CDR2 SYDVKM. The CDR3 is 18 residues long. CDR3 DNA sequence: TGTGCCAGCAGTTTGAGGGACAGGGCCCGCGCGGGGGACACTGAAGCTTTCTTT. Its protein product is CASSLRDRARAGDTEAFF.

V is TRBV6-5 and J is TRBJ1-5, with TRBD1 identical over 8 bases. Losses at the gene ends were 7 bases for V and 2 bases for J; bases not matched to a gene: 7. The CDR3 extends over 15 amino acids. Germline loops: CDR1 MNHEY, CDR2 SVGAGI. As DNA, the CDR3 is TGTGCCAGCACTTCCCCGGACAGGGGCAATCAGCCCCAGCATTTT. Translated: CASTSPDRGNQPQHF.

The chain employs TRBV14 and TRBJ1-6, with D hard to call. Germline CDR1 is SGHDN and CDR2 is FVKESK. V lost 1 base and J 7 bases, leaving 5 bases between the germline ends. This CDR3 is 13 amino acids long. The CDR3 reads CASSQVGNSPLHF. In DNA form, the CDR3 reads TGTGCCAGCAGCCAAGTGGGGAATTCACCCCTCCACTTT.

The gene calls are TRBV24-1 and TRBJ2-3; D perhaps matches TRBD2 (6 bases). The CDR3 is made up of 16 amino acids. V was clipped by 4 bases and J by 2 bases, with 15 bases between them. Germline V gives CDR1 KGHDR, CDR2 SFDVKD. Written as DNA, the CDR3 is TGTGCCACCAGTGAGGAATTAGGAGGGTTCACAGATACGCAGTATTTT. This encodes CATSEELGGFTDTQYF.

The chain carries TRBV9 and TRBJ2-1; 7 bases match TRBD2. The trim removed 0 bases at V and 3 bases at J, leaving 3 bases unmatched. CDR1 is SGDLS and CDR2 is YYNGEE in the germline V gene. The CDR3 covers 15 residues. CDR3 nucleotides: TGTGCCAGCAGCGTAGGCGGGGGTAACTACAATGAGCAGTTCTTC. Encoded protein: CASSVGGGNYNEQFF.

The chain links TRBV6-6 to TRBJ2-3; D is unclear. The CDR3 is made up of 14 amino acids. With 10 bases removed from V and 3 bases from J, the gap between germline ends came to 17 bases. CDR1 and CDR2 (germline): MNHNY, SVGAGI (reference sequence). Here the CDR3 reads CATRPSRGTDTQYF. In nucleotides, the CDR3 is TGTGCCACCAGGCCTTCCCGTGGAACAGATACGCAGTATTTT.

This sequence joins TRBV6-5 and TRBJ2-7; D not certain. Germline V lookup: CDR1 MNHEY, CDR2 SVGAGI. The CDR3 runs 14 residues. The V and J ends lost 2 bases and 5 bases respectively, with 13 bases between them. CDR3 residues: CASSYSSFADEQYF. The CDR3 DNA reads TGTGCCAGCAGTTACAGTAGTTTCGCTGACGAGCAGTACTTC.

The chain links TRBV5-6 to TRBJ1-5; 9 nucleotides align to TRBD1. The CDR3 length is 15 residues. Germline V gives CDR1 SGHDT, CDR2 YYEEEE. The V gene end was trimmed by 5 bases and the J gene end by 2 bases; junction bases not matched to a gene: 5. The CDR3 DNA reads TGTGCCAGCAGGGAACAGGGGGCAGGCAATCAGCCCCAGCATTTT. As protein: CASREQGAGNQPQHF.

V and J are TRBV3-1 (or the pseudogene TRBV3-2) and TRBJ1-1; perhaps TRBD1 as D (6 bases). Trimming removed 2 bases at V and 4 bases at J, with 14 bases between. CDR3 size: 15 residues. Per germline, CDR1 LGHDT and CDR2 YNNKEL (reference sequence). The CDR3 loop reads CASSQRQQGSTEAFF. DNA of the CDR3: TGTGCCAGCAGCCAAAGACAACAGGGAAGCACTGAAGCTTTCTTT.

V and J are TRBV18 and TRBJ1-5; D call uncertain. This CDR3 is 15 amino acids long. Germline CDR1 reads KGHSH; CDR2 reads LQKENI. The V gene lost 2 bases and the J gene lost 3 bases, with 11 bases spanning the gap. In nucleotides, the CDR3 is TGTGCCAGCTCACCAGCCCCGAGCGACAATCAGCCCCAGCATTTT. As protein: CASSPAPSDNQPQHF.